One sample yielded the 10 T cell receptor beta chains listed below, sequenced in a study of beta chain features in type 1 diabetes. Expressed TCRB transcripts were sequenced because the isolated RNA had all been reverse transcribed beforehand. Libraries were prepared by immunoSEQ multiplex PCR; TCRdb keeps only in-frame clonotypes and omits some of them. The sample holds under 200,000 clones, roughly 9.1% seen once. Sequencing input: central memory CD4+ T cells from blood. These receptors all come from a woman between 18 and 29 years old in good health.

The gene calls are TRBV9 and TRBJ2-3; 13 bases agree with TRBD2. CDR3 length: 16 residues. Germline trimming cut 3 bases from V and 5 bases from J; bases unmatched to any gene: 6. CDR1 SGDLS and CDR2 YYNGEE come from the germline V gene. The DNA for the CDR3 is TGTGCCAGCAGCGCCGGACTAGCGGGGGTCGGAGATACGCAGTATTTT. Translated, it gives CASSAGLAGVGDTQYF.

The gene calls are TRBV5-1 and TRBJ2-1; maybe TRBD2 (5 bases). Trimming pared 4 bases from V and 0 bases from J, leaving 11 bases between. CDR1 SGHRS and CDR2 YFSETQ come from the germline V gene. The CDR3 totals 15 residues. CDR3: CASSMRVSSYNEQFF. The CDR3 DNA sequence: TGCGCCAGCAGCATGCGGGTGAGCTCCTACAATGAGCAGTTCTTC. Full variable domain (remainder filled in from reference TRBV5-1 and TRBJ2-1): KAGVTQTPRYLIKTRGQQVTLSCSPISGHRSVSWYQQTPGQGLQFLFEYFSETQRNKGNFPGRFSGRQFSNSRSEMNVSTLELGDSALYLCASSMRVSSYNEQFFGPGTRLTVL.

This clone was observed at least ten times. CDR3 bases: TGTGCCAGCAGCTGGAGGTCAGGTGGGGATACGCAGTATTTT. This sequence encodes CASSWRSGGDTQYF. The V gene is TRBV7-6, the J gene TRBJ2-3, with D maybe TRBD2 (5 bases). CDR1 SGHVS and CDR2 FNYEAQ come from the germline V gene. V gave up 4 bases and J gave up 6 bases, with 14 bases separating them. The CDR3 runs 14 residues.

This clone was found a few times. This chain joins TRBV13 and TRBJ1-1; D remains unclear. V lost 1 base and J lost 0, with 9 bases in between. CDR1 PRHDT and CDR2 FYEKMQ come from the germline V gene (reference sequence). The CDR3 runs to 15 residues. The CDR3 spells CASSLAWSVNTEAFF. The DNA for the CDR3 is TGTGCCAGCAGCTTAGCCTGGTCGGTGAACACTGAAGCTTTCTTT. Together with reference TRBV13 and TRBJ1-1, the CDR3 gives the full variable domain: AAGVIQSPRHLIKEKRETATLKCYPIPRHDTVYWYQQGPGQDPQFLISFYEKMQSDKGSIPDRFSAQQFSDYHSELNMSSLELGDSALYFCASSLAWSVNTEAFFGQGTRLTVV.

This clone was seen a few times. This chain joins TRBV7-9 and TRBJ1-1; D might be TRBD1 (5 bases). The CDR3 is 13 residues long. CDR1 is SEHNR and CDR2 is FQNEAQ in the germline V gene (reference sequence). Trimming removed 3 bases at V and 3 bases at J, with 8 bases between. CDR3 in DNA: TGTGCCAGCAGCTTCCAGGGCGACACTGAAGCTTTCTTT. As protein: CASSFQGDTEAFF.

The chain recombines TRBV5-1 with TRBJ2-6; a weak D match, TRBD1 (5 bases). The CDR3 has 15 residues. CDR1 SGHRS and CDR2 YFSETQ come from the germline V gene. V was pared by 3 bases and J by 4 bases, with 11 bases between. The DNA for the CDR3 is TGCGCCAGCAGCTCCGACAGCTTCGGGGCCAACGTCCTGACTTTC. It yields the protein CASSSDSFGANVLTF.

The chain uses TRBV5-6 and TRBJ2-7; 14 bases agree with TRBD2. Germline V gene lookup returns CDR1 SGHDT and CDR2 YYEEEE. J was trimmed by 12 bases and V by 4 bases; bases with no gene match: 9. CDR3 length: 14 amino acids. The CDR3 DNA reads as TGTGCCAGCAGCCCAGTGACTAGCGGGAGGGTGCGGTACTTC. Translation gives CASSPVTSGRVRYF.

The chain recombines TRBV30 with TRBJ1-2; the D is unclear. V was cut by 4 bases and J by 5 bases, with 20 bases left in between. Germline CDR1 and CDR2: GTSNPN and SVGIG (reference sequence). CDR3 length: 15 amino acids. The CDR3 protein is CAWTDLGTDYYGYTF. The CDR3 region has the DNA TGTGCCTGGACAGACTTGGGAACAGACTATTATGGCTACACCTTC. The whole variable domain, remainder taken from reference TRBV30 and TRBJ1-2, is SQTIHQWPATLVQPVGSPLSLECTVEGTSNPNLYWYRQAAGRGLQLLFYSVGIGQISSEVPQNLSASRPQDRQFILSSKKLLLSDSGFYLCAWTDLGTDYYGYTFGSGTRLTVV.

This clone was detected ten times or more. V usage is TRBV23-1 and J usage is TRBJ2-7, with a possible D match to TRBD2 (7 bases). TRBV23-1 is labeled an ORF, and its function is uncertain. The CDR3 has 14 amino acids. Trimming cost V 6 bases and J 3 bases, with 15 bases left between them. This CDR3 is CASRSCGGHYEQYF. The CDR3 DNA reads as TGCGCCAGCAGGTCTTGCGGGGGACACTACGAGCAGTACTTC.

This clone was found a few times. This chain's CDR3 is CASSVQGASNTIYF. The CDR3 DNA is TGTGCCAGCAGCGTACAGGGGGCTTCGAACACCATATATTTT. The rearrangement links TRBV7-9 to TRBJ1-3; 9 bases are a match to TRBD1. The germline gives CDR1 SEHNR, CDR2 FQNEAQ (reference sequence). The trim removed 5 bases at V and 7 bases at J, leaving 6 bases unmatched. The CDR3 is 14 amino acids.